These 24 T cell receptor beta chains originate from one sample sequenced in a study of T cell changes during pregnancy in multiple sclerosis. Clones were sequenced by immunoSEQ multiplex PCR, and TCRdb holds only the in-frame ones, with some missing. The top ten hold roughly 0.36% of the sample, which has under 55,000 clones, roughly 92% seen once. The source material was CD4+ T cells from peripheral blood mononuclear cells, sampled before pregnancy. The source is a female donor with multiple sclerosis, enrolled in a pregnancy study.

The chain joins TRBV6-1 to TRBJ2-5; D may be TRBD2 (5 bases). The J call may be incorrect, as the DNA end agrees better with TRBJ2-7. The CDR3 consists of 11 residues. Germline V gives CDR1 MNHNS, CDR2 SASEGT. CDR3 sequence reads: CASSEGYEQYF. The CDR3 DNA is TGTGCCAGCAGCGAGGGATACGAGCAGTACTTC.

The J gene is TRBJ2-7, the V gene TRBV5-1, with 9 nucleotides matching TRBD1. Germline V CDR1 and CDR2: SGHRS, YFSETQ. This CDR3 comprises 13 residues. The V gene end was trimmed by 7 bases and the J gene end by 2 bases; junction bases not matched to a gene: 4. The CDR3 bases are TGCGCCAGCGGTCGACAGGGGGCCTACGAGCAGTACTTC. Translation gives CASGRQGAYEQYF.

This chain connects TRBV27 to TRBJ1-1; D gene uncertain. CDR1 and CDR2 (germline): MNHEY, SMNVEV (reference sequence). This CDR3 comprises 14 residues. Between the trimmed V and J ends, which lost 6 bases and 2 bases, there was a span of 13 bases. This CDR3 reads CASSTRQVNTEAFF. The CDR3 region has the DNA TGTGCCAGCAGCACCCGCCAGGTTAACACTGAAGCTTTCTTT.

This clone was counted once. This CDR3 reads CAIRGLAGTDTQYF. For the CDR3, the DNA is TGTGCCATCCGCGGACTAGCGGGCACAGATACGCAGTATTTT. The V and J genes are TRBV10-3 and TRBJ2-3; 10 bases match TRBD2. Germline loops: CDR1 ENHRY, CDR2 SYGVKD. Trimming cost V 8 bases and J 1 base; bases outside gene matches: 3. The CDR3 is made up of 14 amino acids.

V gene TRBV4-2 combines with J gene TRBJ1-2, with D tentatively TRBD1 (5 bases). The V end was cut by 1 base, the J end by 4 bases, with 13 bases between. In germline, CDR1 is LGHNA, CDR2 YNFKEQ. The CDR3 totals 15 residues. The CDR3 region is CASSQGSGTSYGYTF. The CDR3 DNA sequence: TGTGCCAGCAGCCAAGGCAGCGGGACTTCCTATGGCTACACCTTC.

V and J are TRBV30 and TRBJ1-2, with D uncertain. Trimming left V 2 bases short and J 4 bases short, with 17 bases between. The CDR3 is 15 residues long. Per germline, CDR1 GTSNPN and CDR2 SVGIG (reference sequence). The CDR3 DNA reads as TGTGCCTGGAGTCGTACGCAGTTGGCCTCCTATGGCTACACCTTC. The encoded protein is CAWSRTQLASYGYTF.

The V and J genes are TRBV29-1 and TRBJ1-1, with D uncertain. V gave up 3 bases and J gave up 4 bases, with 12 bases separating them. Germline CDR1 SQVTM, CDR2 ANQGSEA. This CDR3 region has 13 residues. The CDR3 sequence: CSVDLAAATEAFF. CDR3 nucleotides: TGCAGCGTTGATTTAGCCGCGGCCACTGAAGCTTTCTTT.

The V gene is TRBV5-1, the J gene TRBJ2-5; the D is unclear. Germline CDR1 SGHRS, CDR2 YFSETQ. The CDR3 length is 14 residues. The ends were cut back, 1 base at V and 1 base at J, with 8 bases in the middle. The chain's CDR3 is CASSLSTGQETQYF. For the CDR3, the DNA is TGCGCCAGCAGCTTGAGTACTGGCCAAGAGACCCAGTACTTC.

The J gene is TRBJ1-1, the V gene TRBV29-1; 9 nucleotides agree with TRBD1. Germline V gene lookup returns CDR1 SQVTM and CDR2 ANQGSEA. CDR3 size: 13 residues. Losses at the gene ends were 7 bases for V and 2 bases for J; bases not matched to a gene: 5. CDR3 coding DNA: TGCAGCGCCTCGACAGGGGGAAACACTGAAGCTTTCTTT. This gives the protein CSASTGGNTEAFF.

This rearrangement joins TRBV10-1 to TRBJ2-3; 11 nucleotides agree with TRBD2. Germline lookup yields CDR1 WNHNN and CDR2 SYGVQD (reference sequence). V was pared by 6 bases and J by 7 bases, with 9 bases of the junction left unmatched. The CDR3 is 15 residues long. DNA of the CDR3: TGCGCCAGCAGCCAGACTAGCGGGATGGGTAATACGCAGTATTTT. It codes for CASSQTSGMGNTQYF.

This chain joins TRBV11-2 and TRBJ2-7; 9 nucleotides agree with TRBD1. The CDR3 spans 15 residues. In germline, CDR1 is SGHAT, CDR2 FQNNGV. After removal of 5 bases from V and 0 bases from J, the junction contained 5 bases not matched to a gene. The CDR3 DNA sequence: TGTGCCAGCAGCATAGGGGACAGGGCCTCCTACGAGCAGTACTTC. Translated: CASSIGDRASYEQYF.

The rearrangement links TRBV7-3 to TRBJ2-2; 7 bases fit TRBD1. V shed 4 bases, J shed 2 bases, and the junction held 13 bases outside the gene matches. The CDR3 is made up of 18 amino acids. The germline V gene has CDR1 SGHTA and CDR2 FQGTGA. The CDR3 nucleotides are TGTGCCAGCAGCTCCTTACCTGCGACAGGGAAAAACACCGGGGAGCTGTTTTTT. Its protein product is CASSSLPATGKNTGELFF.

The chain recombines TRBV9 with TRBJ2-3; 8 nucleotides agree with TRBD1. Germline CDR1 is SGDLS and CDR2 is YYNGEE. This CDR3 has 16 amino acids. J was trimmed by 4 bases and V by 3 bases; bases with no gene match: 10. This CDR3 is CASSAQDRAFSDTQYF. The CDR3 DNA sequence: TGTGCCAGCAGCGCCCAGGACAGGGCTTTTTCAGATACGCAGTATTTT.

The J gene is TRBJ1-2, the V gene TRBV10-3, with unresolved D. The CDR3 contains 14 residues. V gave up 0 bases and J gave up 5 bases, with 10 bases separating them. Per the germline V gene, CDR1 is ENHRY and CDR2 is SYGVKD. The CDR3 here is CAISESPTTYGYTF. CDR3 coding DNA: TGTGCCATCAGTGAGTCCCCCACAACATATGGCTACACCTTC.

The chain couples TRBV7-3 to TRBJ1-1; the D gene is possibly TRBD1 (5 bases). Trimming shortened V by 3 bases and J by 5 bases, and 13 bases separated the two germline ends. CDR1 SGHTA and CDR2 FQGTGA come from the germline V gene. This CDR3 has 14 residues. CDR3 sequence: CASSLQGGVTEAFF. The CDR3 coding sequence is TGTGCCAGCAGCTTGCAGGGAGGGGTGACTGAAGCTTTCTTT.

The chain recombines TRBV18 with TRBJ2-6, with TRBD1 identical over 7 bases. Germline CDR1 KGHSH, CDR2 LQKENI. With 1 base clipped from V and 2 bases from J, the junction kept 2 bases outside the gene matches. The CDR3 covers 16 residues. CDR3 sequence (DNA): TGTGCCAGCTCACCACAACAGGGGACTGGGGCCAACGTCCTGACTTTC. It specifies CASSPQQGTGANVLTF.

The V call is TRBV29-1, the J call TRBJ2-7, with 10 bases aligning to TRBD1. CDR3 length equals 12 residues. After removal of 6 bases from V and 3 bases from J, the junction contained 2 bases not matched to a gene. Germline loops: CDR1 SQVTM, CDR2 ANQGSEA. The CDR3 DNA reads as TGCAGCGTCCGGGACAGGGGCTACGAGCAGTACTTC. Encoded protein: CSVRDRGYEQYF.

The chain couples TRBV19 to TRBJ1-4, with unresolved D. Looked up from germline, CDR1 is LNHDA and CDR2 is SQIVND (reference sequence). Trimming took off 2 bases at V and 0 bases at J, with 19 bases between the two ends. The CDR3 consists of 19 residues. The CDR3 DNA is TGTGCCAGTAGTATATTGGCACGAGGGCCCGAAGCAACTAATGAAAAACTGTTTTTT. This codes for CASSILARGPEATNEKLFF.

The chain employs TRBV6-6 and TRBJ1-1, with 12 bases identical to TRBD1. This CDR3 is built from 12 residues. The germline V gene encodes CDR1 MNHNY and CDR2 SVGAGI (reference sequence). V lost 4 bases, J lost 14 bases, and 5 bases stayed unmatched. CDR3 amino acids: CASSFGTGGAFF. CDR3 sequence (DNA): TGTGCCAGCAGTTTCGGGACAGGGGGCGCGTTCTTT.

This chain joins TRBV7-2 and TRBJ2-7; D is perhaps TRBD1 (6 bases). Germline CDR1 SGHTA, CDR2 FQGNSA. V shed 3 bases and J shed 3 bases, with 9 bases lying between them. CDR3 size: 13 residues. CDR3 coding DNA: TGTGCCAGCAGCTTTAGGGGGATCTACGAGCAGTACTTC. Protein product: CASSFRGIYEQYF.

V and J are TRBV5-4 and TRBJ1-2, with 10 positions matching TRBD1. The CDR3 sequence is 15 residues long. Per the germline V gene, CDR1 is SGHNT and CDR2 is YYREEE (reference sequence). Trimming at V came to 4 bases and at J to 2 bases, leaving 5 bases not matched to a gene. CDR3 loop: CASSPDRGRNYGYTF. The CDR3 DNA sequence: TGTGCCAGCAGCCCCGACAGGGGGCGCAACTATGGCTACACCTTC.

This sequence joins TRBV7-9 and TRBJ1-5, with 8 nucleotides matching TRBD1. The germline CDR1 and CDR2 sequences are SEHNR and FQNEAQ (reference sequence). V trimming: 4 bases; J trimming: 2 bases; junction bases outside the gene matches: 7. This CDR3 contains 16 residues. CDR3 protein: CASSYEAGQGNQPQHF. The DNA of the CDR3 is TGTGCCAGCAGCTATGAGGCGGGACAGGGCAATCAGCCCCAGCATTTT.

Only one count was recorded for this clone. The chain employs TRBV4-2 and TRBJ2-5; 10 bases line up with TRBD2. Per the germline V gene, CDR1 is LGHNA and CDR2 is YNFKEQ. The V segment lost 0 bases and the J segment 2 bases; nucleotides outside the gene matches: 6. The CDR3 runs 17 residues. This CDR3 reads CASSQDVAGGIQETQYF. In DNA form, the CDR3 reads TGTGCCAGCAGCCAAGATGTAGCGGGAGGTATTCAAGAGACCCAGTACTTC.

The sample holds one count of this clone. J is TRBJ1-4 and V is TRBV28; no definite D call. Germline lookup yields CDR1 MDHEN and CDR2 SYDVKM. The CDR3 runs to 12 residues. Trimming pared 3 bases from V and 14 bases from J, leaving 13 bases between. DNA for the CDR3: TGTGCCAGCAGTTTCTCGGCCAGGTTCCTGTTTTTT. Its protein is CASSFSARFLFF.